The 20 T cell receptor beta chains in this list originate from one sample, sequenced in a study of graft-versus-host responses after intestinal transplantation. These receptors' targets are unknown. Assay used: immunoSEQ multiplex PCR; TCRdb lists only in-frame clones, some missing. Of over 100,000 clones detected, 85% to 95% appear once; the ten largest clones hold roughly 1.2%. The specimen comprised unstimulated CD8+ T cells sorted from spleen or lymph node cells, sampled before transplant. The receptors originated from a human donor who was the organ donor for an intestinal transplant.

The chain carries TRBV6-5 and TRBJ2-7, with D hard to call. Germline values: CDR1 MNHEY, CDR2 SVGAGI. V was cut by 6 bases and J by 5 bases, with 14 bases left in between. The CDR3 is made up of 13 amino acids. The CDR3 coding sequence is TGTGCCAGCAGAGGTAATAGCTATCACGAGCAGTACTTC. Protein product: CASRGNSYHEQYF.

The rearrangement joins TRBV7-6 to TRBJ2-3; TRBD2 is a possible D gene (5 bases). Trimming left V 2 bases short and J 6 bases short, with 9 bases between. The CDR3 covers 13 residues. CDR1 SGHVS and CDR2 FNYEAQ come from the germline V gene. This CDR3 is CASSLFSGDTQYF. Here the CDR3 DNA reads TGTGCCAGCAGCTTATTCTCGGGGGATACGCAGTATTTT.

This sequence joins TRBV19 and TRBJ2-1; no clear D. CDR1 is LNHDA and CDR2 is SQIVND in the germline V gene (reference sequence). The CDR3 has 14 residues. V was trimmed by 4 bases and J by 4 bases, leaving 11 bases between them. In DNA form, the CDR3 reads TGTGCCAGTAGTAAGGTCGGGTTGTACAATGAGCAGTTCTTC. Translated, it gives CASSKVGLYNEQFF.

The V and J genes are TRBV5-1 and TRBJ2-7, with TRBD2 matching over 8 bases. The CDR3 covers 13 residues. Germline CDR1 is SGHRS and CDR2 is YFSETQ. The ends lost 2 bases at V and 7 bases at J; junction bases unmatched: 5. CDR3 in amino acids: CASSFAGGGEQYF. The CDR3, as DNA: TGCGCCAGCAGCTTTGCGGGGGGTGGGGAGCAGTACTTC.

The chain joins TRBV19 to TRBJ2-3; possibly TRBD2 for D (6 bases). In germline, CDR1 is LNHDA, CDR2 SQIVND (reference sequence). Trimming removed 0 bases from V and 0 bases from J, with 19 bases in between. This CDR3 is built from 19 residues. The CDR3 coding sequence is TGTGCCAGTAGTATAGATAGATGGTTCGAGGGACTCAGCACAGATACGCAGTATTTT. It specifies CASSIDRWFEGLSTDTQYF.

This chain joins TRBV9 and TRBJ2-5; TRBD2 agrees at 9 bases. Trimming removed 0 bases from V and 5 bases from J; junction bases left unmatched: 8. The CDR3 sequence is 16 residues long. Germline assignment: CDR1 SGDLS and CDR2 YYNGEE. The CDR3 nucleotides are TGTGCCAGCAGCGTAGTCGCGGGAGGGCCTAGGGAGACCCAGTACTTC. Amino acid sequence: CASSVVAGGPRETQYF.

This CDR3 reads CASSEFVQGVYDEQFF. The CDR3 DNA reads TGTGCCAGCAGTGAATTTGTACAGGGGGTTTATGATGAGCAGTTCTTC. The chain recombines TRBV6-1 with TRBJ2-1; 8 nucleotides line up with TRBD1. Trimming removed 2 bases from V and 8 bases from J; junction bases left unmatched: 11. The CDR3 contains 16 residues. CDR1 MNHNS and CDR2 SASEGT come from the germline V gene.

This rearrangement joins TRBV10-3 to TRBJ2-7; tentative D call: TRBD1 (6 bases). The length of the CDR3 is 13 residues. V lost 6 bases and J lost 2, with 11 bases in between. Per germline, CDR1 ENHRY and CDR2 SYGVKD. CDR3 loop: CAISGDNTYEQYF. CDR3 DNA sequence: TGTGCCATCAGCGGGGACAACACCTACGAGCAGTACTTC.

The chain is built from TRBV27 and TRBJ2-7; a weak D match, TRBD2 (6 bases). The CDR3 extends over 16 amino acids. Looked up from germline, CDR1 is MNHEY and CDR2 is SMNVEV (reference sequence). Between the trimmed V and J ends, which lost 1 base and 1 base, there was a span of 14 bases. CDR3 coding DNA: TGTGCCAGCAGTTTATGGGTGCCTAGCGCGTCCTACGAGCAGTACTTC. Translating it yields CASSLWVPSASYEQYF.

The genes are TRBV5-6 and TRBJ2-1, with D hard to call. The CDR3 spans 12 residues. Germline V CDR1 and CDR2: SGHDT, YYEEEE. The V and J ends lost 0 bases and 5 bases respectively, with 3 bases between them. DNA of the CDR3: TGTGCCAGCAGCTTGGAAGACAATGAGCAGTTCTTC. It translates to CASSLEDNEQFF.

V is TRBV9 and J is TRBJ1-1; 7 bases fit TRBD1. Germline V lookup: CDR1 SGDLS, CDR2 YYNGEE. The V segment lost 3 bases and the J segment 1 base; nucleotides outside the gene matches: 3. The CDR3 sequence is 14 residues long. This CDR3 reads CASSGGTANTEAFF. DNA of the CDR3: TGTGCCAGCAGCGGAGGGACAGCGAACACTGAAGCTTTCTTT.

This clone was picked up one time. The V call is TRBV23-1, the J call TRBJ2-5, with D unresolved. TRBV23-1 is noted as an ORF with a role that remains uncertain. V lost 0 bases and J lost 3, with 8 bases in between. The CDR3 is 14 residues long. DNA of the CDR3: TGCGCCAGCAGTCAATCAAGGGTGGAAGAGACCCAGTACTTC. Translated: CASSQSRVEETQYF.

J is TRBJ2-1 and V is TRBV4-3; maybe TRBD2 (5 bases). The ends were cut back, 2 bases at V and 9 bases at J, with 23 bases in the middle. CDR3 size: 17 residues. CDR1 and CDR2 (germline): LGHNA, YSLEER. CDR3: CASSQRRAETYGSEQFF. The CDR3 DNA reads TGCGCCAGCAGCCAACGACGGGCGGAAACGTATGGGAGTGAGCAGTTCTTC.

The count of this clone is one. This chain links TRBV9 with TRBJ1-3; D gene unclear. CDR1 is SGDLS, CDR2 YYNGEE, per germline. The CDR3 contains 13 residues. V shed 3 bases and J shed 0 bases, with 4 bases lying between them. As DNA, the CDR3 is TGTGCCAGCAGCGCCGTCTCTGGAAACACCATATATTTT. It is translated as CASSAVSGNTIYF.

The rearrangement links TRBV27 to TRBJ1-2; D not resolved. CDR1 and CDR2 (germline): MNHEY, SMNVEV (reference sequence). V dropped 3 bases and J dropped 4 bases, with 12 bases sitting between them. The CDR3 length is 14 residues. This chain's CDR3 is CASSFSLSTYGYTF. CDR3 coding DNA: TGTGCCAGCAGTTTCAGTCTTTCCACCTATGGCTACACCTTC.

This chain uses TRBV4-1 with TRBJ2-7; TRBD1 aligns across 8 bases. CDR1 is MGHRA and CDR2 is YSYEKL in the germline V gene. Unmatched junction bases numbered 9, after V lost 4 bases and J lost 4 bases. The CDR3 length is 15 residues. CDR3 DNA: TGCGCCAGCAGCCGAGCCAGGGGGCGGAGGTACGAGCAGTACTTC. Its translation is CASSRARGRRYEQYF.

The chain recombines TRBV29-1 with TRBJ2-6, with D hard to call. CDR3 size: 12 residues. CDR1 SQVTM and CDR2 ANQGSEA come from the germline V gene. The V and J ends lost 6 bases and 6 bases respectively, with 9 bases between them. The CDR3 DNA reads as TGCAGCGTCAATGGGGAGGCCAACGTCCTGACTTTC. This codes for CSVNGEANVLTF. The whole variable domain, filled in from reference TRBV29-1 and TRBJ2-6, reads SAVISQKPSRDICQRGTSLTIQCQVDSQVTMMFWYRQQPGQSLTLIATANQGSEATYESGFVIDKFPISRPNLTFSTLTVSNMSPEDSSIYLCSVNGEANVLTFGAGSRLTVL.

This chain connects TRBV5-6 to TRBJ1-1; 9 nucleotides agree with TRBD1. Germline V gene data show CDR1 as SGHDT and CDR2 as YYEEEE. After removal of 4 bases from V and 0 bases from J, the junction contained 7 bases not matched to a gene. The CDR3 length is 16 residues. CDR3 DNA: TGTGCCAGCAGCCTAAGGACAGGGGTGTTGAACACTGAAGCTTTCTTT. Amino acids: CASSLRTGVLNTEAFF. Based on the CDR3 plus reference TRBV5-6 and TRBJ1-1, the full variable domain is DAGVTQSPTHLIKTRGQQVTLRCSPKSGHDTVSWYQQALGQGPQFIFQYYEEEERQRGNFPDRFSGHQFPNYSSELNVNALLLGDSALYLCASSLRTGVLNTEAFFGQGTRLTVV.

The chain is built from TRBV5-8 and TRBJ1-2, with D unclear. Germline-derived CDR1 and CDR2 are SGHTS and YDEGEE. The CDR3 spans 14 residues. The germline V and J ends were trimmed by 2 bases and 3 bases, with 11 bases remaining between them. The CDR3 DNA reads TGTGCCAGCAGCTTTTTGTCTGGGTACTATGGCTACACCTTC. Its translation is CASSFLSGYYGYTF. The full variable domain, completed using reference TRBV5-8 and TRBJ1-2, is EAGVTQSPTHLIKTRGQQATLRCSPISGHTSVYWYQQALGLGLQFLLWYDEGEERNRGNFPPRFSGRQFPNYSSELNVNALELEDSALYLCASSFLSGYYGYTFGSGTRLTVV.

V usage is TRBV12-5 and J usage is TRBJ2-1; TRBD2 aligns across 9 bases. V trimming: 3 bases; J trimming: 6 bases; junction bases outside the gene matches: 18. The CDR3 totals 19 residues. Germline V gene data show CDR1 as LGHNT and CDR2 as FRNRAP. CDR3 nucleotide sequence: TGTGCTAGTGGTTTTTCTTATATGCGGGAGGGCCGGACCCCCAATGAGCAGTTCTTC. It yields the protein CASGFSYMREGRTPNEQFF.